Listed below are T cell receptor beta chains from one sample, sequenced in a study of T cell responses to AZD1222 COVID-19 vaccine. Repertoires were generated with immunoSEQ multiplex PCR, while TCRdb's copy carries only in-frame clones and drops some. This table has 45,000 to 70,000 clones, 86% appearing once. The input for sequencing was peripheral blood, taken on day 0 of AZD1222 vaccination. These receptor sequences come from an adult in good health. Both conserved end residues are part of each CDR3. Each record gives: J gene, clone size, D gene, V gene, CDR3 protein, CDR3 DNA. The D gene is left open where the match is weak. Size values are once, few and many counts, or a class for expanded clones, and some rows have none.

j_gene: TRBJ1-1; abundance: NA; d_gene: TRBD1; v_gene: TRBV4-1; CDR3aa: CASSQFTGEKAFF; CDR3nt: TGCGCCAGCAGCCAATTTACAGGGGAAAAAGCTTTCTTT
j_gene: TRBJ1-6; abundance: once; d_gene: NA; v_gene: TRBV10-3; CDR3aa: CAISKLSSYNSPLHF; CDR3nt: TGTGCCATCAGCAAACTTAGCTCCTATAATTCACCCCTCCACTTT
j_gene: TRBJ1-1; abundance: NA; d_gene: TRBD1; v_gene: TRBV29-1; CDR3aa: CSVRTGGRTEAFF; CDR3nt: TGCAGCGTACGAACAGGGGGTCGTACTGAAGCTTTCTTT
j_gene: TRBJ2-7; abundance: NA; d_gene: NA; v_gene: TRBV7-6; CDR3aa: CASSLGAPGRPYEQYF; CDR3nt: TGTGCCAGCAGCTTAGGGGCCCCGGGGAGACCCTACGAGCAGTACTTC
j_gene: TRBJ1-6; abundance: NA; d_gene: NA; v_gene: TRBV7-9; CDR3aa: CASSSNRIKSLHF; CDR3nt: TGTGCCAGCAGCTCGAACAGAATTAAGTCCCTCCACTTT
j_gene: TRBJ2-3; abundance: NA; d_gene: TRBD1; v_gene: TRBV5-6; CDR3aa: CASSLRGGQGADTQYF; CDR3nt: TGTGCCAGCAGCTTGCGTGGGGGACAGGGGGCAGATACGCAGTATTTT
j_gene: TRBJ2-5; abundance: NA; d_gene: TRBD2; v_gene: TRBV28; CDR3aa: CASSPGGRGSETQYF; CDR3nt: TGTGCCAGCAGTCCCGGCGGGAGAGGGTCGGAGACCCAGTACTTC
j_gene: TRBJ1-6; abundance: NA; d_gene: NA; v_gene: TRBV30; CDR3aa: CAWGQRYNSPLHF; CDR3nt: TGTGCCTGGGGACAACGCTATAATTCACCCCTCCACTTT
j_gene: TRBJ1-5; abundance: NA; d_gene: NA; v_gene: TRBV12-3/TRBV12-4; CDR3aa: CASSYSNQPQHF; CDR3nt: TGTGCCAGCAGTTATAGCAATCAGCCCCAGCATTTT
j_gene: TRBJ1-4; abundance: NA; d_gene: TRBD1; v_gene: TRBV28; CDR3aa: CASSFSAPTGGWSNEKLFF; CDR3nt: TGTGCCAGCAGTTTTTCCGCACCGACAGGGGGCTGGAGTAATGAAAAACTGTTTTTT
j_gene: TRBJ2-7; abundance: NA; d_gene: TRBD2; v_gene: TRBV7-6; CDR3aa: CASSLRVAGGTYEQYF; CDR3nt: TGTGCCAGCAGCTTAAGGGTAGCGGGGGGGACCTACGAGCAGTACTTC
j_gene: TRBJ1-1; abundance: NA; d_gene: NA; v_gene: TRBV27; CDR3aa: CASSLSKGVWTEAFF; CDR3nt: TGTGCCAGCAGTTTATCGAAGGGGGTCTGGACTGAAGCTTTCTTT
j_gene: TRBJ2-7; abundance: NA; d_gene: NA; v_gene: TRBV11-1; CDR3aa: CASSLLGERSEQYF; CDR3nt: TGTGCCAGCAGCTTATTGGGGGAGCGGAGCGAGCAGTACTTC
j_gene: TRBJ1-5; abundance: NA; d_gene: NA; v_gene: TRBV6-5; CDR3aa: CASSHNQPQHF; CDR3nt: TGTGCCAGCAGTCATAATCAGCCCCAGCATTTT
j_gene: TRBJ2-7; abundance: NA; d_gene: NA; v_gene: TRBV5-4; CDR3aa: CASSRRIQPYEQYF; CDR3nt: TGTGCCAGCAGCCGGAGAATACAACCCTACGAGCAGTACTTC
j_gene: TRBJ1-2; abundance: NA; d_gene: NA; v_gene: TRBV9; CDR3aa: CASSVTNDVGGAYGYTF; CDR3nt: TGTGCCAGCAGCGTAACCAACGACGTCGGGGGTGCCTATGGCTACACCTTC